The next 13 T cell receptor beta chains were all read from a single sample in a study of blood T cell repertoires in COVID-19. Repertoires were generated with immunoSEQ multiplex PCR, while TCRdb's copy carries only in-frame clones and drops some. The data contain about 320,000 clones, roughly 86% of them singletons. Sequencing input: peripheral blood. Source of these receptors: a woman in her twenties or thirties with COVID-19, enrolled during active disease.

This chain uses TRBV7-9 with TRBJ1-2; a possible D gene is TRBD1 (5 bases). From germline, CDR1 is SEHNR and CDR2 FQNEAQ (reference sequence). V lost 3 bases, J lost 4 bases, and 9 bases lay in between. CDR3 size: 13 residues. CDR3 in DNA: TGTGCCAGCAGCTTTCGTCAGGGCTATGGCTACACCTTC. This codes for CASSFRQGYGYTF. The full variable domain, its missing parts supplied by reference TRBV7-9 and TRBJ1-2, is DTGVSQNPRHKITKRGQNVTFRCDPISEHNRLYWYRQTLGQGPEFLTYFQNEAQLEKSRLLSDRFSAERPKGSFSTLEIQRTEQGDSAMYLCASSFRQGYGYTFGSGTRLTVV.

The chain joins TRBV24-1 to TRBJ2-5; D possibly corresponds to TRBD2 (6 bases). The V gene's germline CDR1 is KGHDR and CDR2 SFDVKD. The CDR3 spans 16 residues. The V and J ends lost 4 bases and 3 bases respectively, with 17 bases between them. CDR3 DNA: TGTGCCACCAGTGACCCCAGAGCGGGTAAAAAAGAGACCCAGTACTTC. Translating gives CATSDPRAGKKETQYF.

This sequence joins TRBV11-2 and TRBJ1-1; a weak D match, TRBD1 (5 bases). The CDR3 runs 14 residues. V was trimmed by 2 bases and J by 4 bases, leaving 11 bases between them. CDR1 is SGHAT, CDR2 FQNNGV, per germline. The DNA of the CDR3 is TGTGCCAGCAGCTTACTGCCCAGGGCCACTGAAGCTTTCTTT. Its protein product is CASSLLPRATEAFF.

The chain is built from TRBV13 and TRBJ2-7; tentatively, D is TRBD1 (6 bases). This CDR3 spans 13 amino acids. Trimming took 5 bases from V and 2 from J, leaving 10 bases between them. The germline CDR1 and CDR2 sequences are PRHDT and FYEKMQ (reference sequence). The CDR3 nucleotides are TGTGCCAGCAGCGGACAGATACCCTACGAGCAGTACTTC. Translating it yields CASSGQIPYEQYF.

The V and J genes are TRBV15 and TRBJ2-7, with 8 bases matching TRBD1. This CDR3 has 15 amino acids. The germline V gene has CDR1 LNHNV and CDR2 YYDKDF (reference sequence). Unmatched junction bases numbered 7, after V lost 2 bases and J lost 4 bases. The CDR3 coding sequence is TGTGCCACCAGCAGAATAGGCCAGGGGGCGTACGAGCAGTACTTC. This gives the protein CATSRIGQGAYEQYF.

As DNA, the CDR3 is TGTGCCAGCAGCCCCGGTAGAACCTACGAGCAGTACTTC. Its protein is CASSPGRTYEQYF. The rearrangement joins TRBV5-4 to TRBJ2-7; D ambiguous. Between the trimmed V and J ends, which lost 4 bases and 2 bases, there was a span of 10 bases. Germline CDR1 SGHNT, CDR2 YYREEE (reference sequence). This CDR3 contains 13 residues. Drawing the rest from reference TRBV5-4 and TRBJ2-7, the complete variable domain is ETGVTQSPTHLIKTRGQQVTLRCSSQSGHNTVSWYQQALGQGPQFIFQYYREEENGRGNFPPRFSGLQFPNYSSELNVNALELDDSALYLCASSPGRTYEQYFGPGTRLTVT.

This sequence joins TRBV5-1 and TRBJ1-5; 12 bases are a match to TRBD1. V trimming: 4 bases; J trimming: 5 bases; junction bases outside the gene matches: 7. Germline values: CDR1 SGHRS, CDR2 YFSETQ. The CDR3 extends over 16 amino acids. CDR3 coding DNA: TGCGCCAGCAGCCCGACCGGGACAGGGGGCTATCAGCCCCAGCATTTT. It translates to CASSPTGTGGYQPQHF. The full variable domain, its missing parts supplied by reference TRBV5-1 and TRBJ1-5, is KAGVTQTPRYLIKTRGQQVTLSCSPISGHRSVSWYQQTPGQGLQFLFEYFSETQRNKGNFPGRFSGRQFSNSRSEMNVSTLELGDSALYLCASSPTGTGGYQPQHFGDGTRLSIL.

The gene calls are TRBV5-5 and TRBJ2-1, with 10 bases fitting TRBD2. J lost 9 bases, V lost 3 bases, and 12 bases had no gene match. The CDR3 is 16 residues long. Germline CDR1 reads SGHKS; CDR2 reads YYEKEE (reference sequence). The CDR3 nucleotides read TGTGCCAGCAGCTACGATCTAGCGGGGGCGAGGGGTGAGCAGTTCTTC. Translation: CASSYDLAGARGEQFF. Combining the CDR3 with reference TRBV5-5 and TRBJ2-1 gives the whole variable domain DAGVTQSPTHLIKTRGQQVTLRCSPISGHKSVSWYQQVLGQGPQFIFQYYEKEERGRGNFPDRFSARQFPNYSSELNVNALLLGDSALYLCASSYDLAGARGEQFFGPGTRLTVL.

The rearrangement joins TRBV7-8 to TRBJ2-2, with 16 bases aligning to TRBD2. The CDR3 spans 20 residues. V shed 5 bases, J shed 4 bases, and the junction held 13 bases outside the gene matches. Germline V gives CDR1 SGHVS, CDR2 FQNEAQ. As DNA, the CDR3 is TGTGCCAGCAGCGCCAAGGCGGGACTAGCGGGGGGGCTTGGCACCGGGGAGCTGTTTTTT. Its protein product is CASSAKAGLAGGLGTGELFF. Drawing the rest from reference TRBV7-8 and TRBJ2-2, the complete variable domain is GAGVSQSPRYKVAKRGQDVALRCDPISGHVSLFWYQQALGQGPEFLTYFQNEAQLDKSGLPSDRFFAERPEGSVSTLKIQRTQQEDSAVYLCASSAKAGLAGGLGTGELFFGEGSRLTVL.

This chain uses TRBV6-5 with TRBJ2-1, with D unresolved. This CDR3 is built from 15 residues. Germline V gene sequence: CDR1 MNHEY, CDR2 SVGAGI. Trimming shortened V by 5 bases and J by 4 bases, and 15 bases separated the two germline ends. CDR3 sequence: CASSILRNPYNEQFF. The CDR3, as DNA: TGTGCCAGCAGTATACTGAGAAATCCATACAATGAGCAGTTCTTC.

The chain carries TRBV6-6 and TRBJ2-1; 9 nucleotides agree with TRBD2. J lost 8 bases, V lost 0 bases, and 8 bases had no gene match. In germline, CDR1 is MNHNY, CDR2 SVGAGI (reference sequence). CDR3 length equals 16 residues. The CDR3 reads CASSYSGGGAVYEQFF. Written as DNA, the CDR3 is TGTGCCAGCAGTTACTCGGGCGGGGGGGCCGTATATGAGCAGTTCTTC.

The CDR3 bases are TGTGCCAGTAGAGCTAGCACTTACAATGAGCAGTTCTTC. Residues: CASRASTYNEQFF. This chain uses TRBV19 with TRBJ2-1; weak D call: TRBD2 (5 bases). Germline loops: CDR1 LNHDA, CDR2 SQIVND (reference sequence). The CDR3 is made up of 13 amino acids. The V end was cut by 6 bases, the J end by 4 bases, with 10 bases between.

The chain links TRBV6-6 to TRBJ2-1, with D possibly TRBD2 on 5 matching bases. Trimming cost V 5 bases and J 4 bases, with 15 bases left between them. CDR3 length: 15 residues. From germline, CDR1 is MNHNY and CDR2 SVGAGI (reference sequence). CDR3 nucleotide sequence: TGTGCCAGCAGTCTGGACTTCAGTTTATACAATGAGCAGTTCTTC. Protein: CASSLDFSLYNEQFF.